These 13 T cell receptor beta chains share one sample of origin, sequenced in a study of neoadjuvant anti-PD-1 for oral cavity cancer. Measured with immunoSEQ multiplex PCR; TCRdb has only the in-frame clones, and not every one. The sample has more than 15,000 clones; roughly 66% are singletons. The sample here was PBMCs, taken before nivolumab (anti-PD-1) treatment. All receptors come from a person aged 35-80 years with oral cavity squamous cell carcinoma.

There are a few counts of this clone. CDR3: CASSNRRSGNTIYF. CDR3 nucleotide sequence: TGTGCCAGCAGCAACCGGCGGTCTGGAAACACCATATATTTT. The chain combines TRBV13 with TRBJ1-3; D remains ambiguous. Per germline, CDR1 PRHDT and CDR2 FYEKMQ (reference sequence). The CDR3 length is 14 residues. Trimming shortened V by 5 bases and J by 1 base, and 9 bases separated the two germline ends.

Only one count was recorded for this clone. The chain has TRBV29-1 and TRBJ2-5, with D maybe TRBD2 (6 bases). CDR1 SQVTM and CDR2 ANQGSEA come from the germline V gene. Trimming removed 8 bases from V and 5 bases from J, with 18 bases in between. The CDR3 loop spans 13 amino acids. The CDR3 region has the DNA TGCAGCCACCATTTCAACGGAGGGGAGACCCAGTACTTC. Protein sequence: CSHHFNGGETQYF.

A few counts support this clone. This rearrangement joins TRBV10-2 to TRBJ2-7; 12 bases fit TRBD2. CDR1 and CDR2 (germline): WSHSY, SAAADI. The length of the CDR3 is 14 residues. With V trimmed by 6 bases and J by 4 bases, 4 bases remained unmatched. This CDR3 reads CASRTSGRAYEQYF. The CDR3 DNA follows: TGCGCCAGCAGGACTAGCGGGAGAGCGTACGAGCAGTACTTC.

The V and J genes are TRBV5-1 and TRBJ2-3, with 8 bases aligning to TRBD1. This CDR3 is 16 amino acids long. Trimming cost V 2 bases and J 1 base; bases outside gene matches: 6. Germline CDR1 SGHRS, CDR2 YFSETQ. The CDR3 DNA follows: TGCGCCAGCAGCTTAGCCGACAGGGGAGGCACAGATACGCAGTATTTT. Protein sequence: CASSLADRGGTDTQYF.

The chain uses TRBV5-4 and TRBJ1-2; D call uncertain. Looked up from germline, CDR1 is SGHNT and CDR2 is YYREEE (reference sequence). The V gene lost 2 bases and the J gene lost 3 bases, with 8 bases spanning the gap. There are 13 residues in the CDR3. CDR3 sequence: CASSFPADYGYTF. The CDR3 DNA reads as TGTGCCAGCAGCTTCCCCGCAGACTATGGCTACACCTTC.

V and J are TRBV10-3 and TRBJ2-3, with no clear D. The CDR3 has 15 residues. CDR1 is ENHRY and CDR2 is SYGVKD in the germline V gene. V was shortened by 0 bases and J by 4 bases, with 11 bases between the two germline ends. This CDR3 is CAISESVVLSDTQYF. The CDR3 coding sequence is TGTGCCATCAGTGAGTCCGTGGTACTCTCAGATACGCAGTATTTT.

CDR3 sequence: CAWDYRGVNTEAFF. CDR3 DNA: TGTGCCTGGGATTACAGGGGGGTGAACACTGAAGCTTTCTTT. The chain recombines TRBV30 with TRBJ1-1; 8 bases are shared with TRBD1. V lost 5 bases to trimming and J lost 0 bases; unmatched junction nucleotides: 5. CDR1 and CDR2 from the germline V gene are GTSNPN and SVGIG (reference sequence). The CDR3 extends over 14 amino acids.

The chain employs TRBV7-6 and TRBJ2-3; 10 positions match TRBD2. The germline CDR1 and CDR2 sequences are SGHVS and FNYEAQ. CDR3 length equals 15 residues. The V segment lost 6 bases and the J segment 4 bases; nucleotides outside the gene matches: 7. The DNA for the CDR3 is TGTGCCAGCAGTTCTAGCGGGAGCAGTGCAGATACGCAGTATTTT. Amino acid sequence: CASSSSGSSADTQYF.

The DNA for the CDR3 is TGTGCCAGCTGCTACACAGGGGGCAGGGACAATGAGCAGTTCTTC. Protein: CASCYTGGRDNEQFF. The gene calls are TRBV2 and TRBJ2-1; 9 bases are shared with TRBD1. The CDR3 contains 15 residues. The trim removed 8 bases at V and 5 bases at J, leaving 10 bases unmatched. Per germline, CDR1 SNHLY and CDR2 FYNNEI.

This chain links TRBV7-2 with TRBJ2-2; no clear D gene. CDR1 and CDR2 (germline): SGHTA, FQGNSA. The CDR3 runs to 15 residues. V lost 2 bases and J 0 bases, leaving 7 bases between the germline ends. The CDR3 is CASSLISANTGELFF. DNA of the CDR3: TGTGCCAGCAGCTTAATCTCCGCGAACACCGGGGAGCTGTTTTTT.

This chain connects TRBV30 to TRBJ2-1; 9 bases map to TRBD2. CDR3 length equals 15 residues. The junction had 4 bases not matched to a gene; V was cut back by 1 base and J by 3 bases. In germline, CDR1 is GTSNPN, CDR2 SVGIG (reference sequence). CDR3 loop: CAWSGTAGGYNEQFF. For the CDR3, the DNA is TGTGCCTGGAGTGGAACAGCGGGAGGCTACAATGAGCAGTTCTTC. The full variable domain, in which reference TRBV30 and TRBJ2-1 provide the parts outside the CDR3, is SQTIHQWPATLVQPVGSPLSLECTVEGTSNPNLYWYRQAAGRGLQLLFYSVGIGQISSEVPQNLSASRPQDRQFILSSKKLLLSDSGFYLCAWSGTAGGYNEQFFGPGTRLTVL.

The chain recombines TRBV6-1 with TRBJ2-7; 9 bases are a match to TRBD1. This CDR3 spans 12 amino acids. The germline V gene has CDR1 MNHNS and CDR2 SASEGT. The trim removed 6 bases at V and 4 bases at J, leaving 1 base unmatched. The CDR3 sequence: CASRQGAYEQYF. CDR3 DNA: TGTGCCAGCAGACAGGGGGCATACGAGCAGTACTTC.

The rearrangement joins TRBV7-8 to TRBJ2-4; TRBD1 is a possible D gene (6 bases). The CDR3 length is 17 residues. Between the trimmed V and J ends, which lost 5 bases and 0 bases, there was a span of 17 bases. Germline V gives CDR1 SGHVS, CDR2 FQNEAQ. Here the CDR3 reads CASSPRTAFIAKNIQYF. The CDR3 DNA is TGTGCCAGCAGCCCAAGGACAGCGTTTATAGCCAAAAACATTCAGTACTTC.